A selection of T cell receptor beta chains follows, all from one sample in a study of Ad26.COV2.S vaccination and SARS-CoV-2 variants. The protocol was immunoSEQ multiplex PCR, while the TCRdb copy is restricted to in-frame clones and leaves out a portion. This table has 300,000 to 350,000 clones, about 89% appearing once. Sequencing used peripheral blood, obtained in a trial of Ad26.COV2.S vaccine versus placebo. The receptors here all came from a person between 18 and 60 years old who received the Ad26.COV2.S COVID-19 vaccine or a placebo. The CDR3 runs from the conserved cysteine through the conserved F or W. The D gene is left open where the match is weak. The listing skips clone size in some rows; elsewhere it reads once, few, many or a size class.

v_gene	j_gene	d_gene	abundance	CDR3nt	CDR3aa
TRBV5-1	TRBJ1-1	.	few	TGCGCCAGCAGCTTTGGACAGAACACTGAAGCTTTCTTT	CASSFGQNTEAFF
TRBV7-2	TRBJ2-2	.	.	TGTGCCAGCAGCTTCGAACGGGGGCGCACCGGGGAGCTGTTTTTT	CASSFERGRTGELFF
TRBV5-5	TRBJ1-1	.	.	TGTGCCAGCAGCCCAAATAGGGCAGGATATACGAACACTGAAGCTTTCTTT	CASSPNRAGYTNTEAFF
TRBV28	TRBJ2-7	.	.	TGTGCCAGCAGTCAAGTCCTGCAGTACGAGCAGTACTTC	CASSQVLQYEQYF
TRBV7-9	TRBJ2-4	.	.	TGTGCCAGCAGCCCCGAGAAGGCTATGGCCAAAAACATTCAGTACTTC	CASSPEKAMAKNIQYF
TRBV11-2	TRBJ1-3	TRBD1	.	TGTGCCAGCAGCTCGCACGCGGGACAGACTGGAAACACCATATATTTT	CASSSHAGQTGNTIYF
TRBV5-6	TRBJ2-7	TRBD2	.	TGTGCCAGCAGCTTGCAGGAGACCGGGACTAGACGAGGAGAGCAGTACTTC	CASSLQETGTRRGEQYF
TRBV20-1	TRBJ2-5	.	once	TGCAGTGTGAACGGTCGCGAGACCCAGTACTTC	CSVNGRETQYF
TRBV5-1	TRBJ2-5	.	once	TGCGCCAGCAGCCCGAGGACAGCCTTTACCCAGTACTTC	CASSPRTAFTQYF
TRBV5-1	TRBJ2-1	TRBD2	.	TGCGCCAGCAGCTCGGAGACTAGCGGAGAGCAGTTCTTC	CASSSETSGEQFF
TRBV27	TRBJ2-1	.	once	TGTGCCAGCAGTTTATTATCTTCTAGGTACAATGAGCAGTTCTTC	CASSLLSSRYNEQFF
TRBV15	TRBJ1-1	TRBD1	.	TGTGCCACCAGCTCCGGGACAGGGGGCACTGAAGCTTTCTTT	CATSSGTGGTEAFF
TRBV28	TRBJ1-5	.	.	TGTGCCAGCAGTTTCGCCGGGGCCCCGAATCAGCCCCAGCATTTT	CASSFAGAPNQPQHF
TRBV3-1/TRBV3-2	TRBJ2-7	.	once	TGTGCCAGCAGCCAAGTCAGGGGAGACGAGCAGTACTTC	CASSQVRGDEQYF
TRBV4-1	TRBJ2-7	TRBD2	.	TGCGCCAGCAGCCAAGAGGCTAGCGGGAAAATCTACGAGCAGTACTTC	CASSQEASGKIYEQYF
TRBV29-1	TRBJ2-1	.	.	TGCAGCGTTGGGGGTTTGGCCCTCTACAATGAGCAGTTCTTC	CSVGGLALYNEQFF
TRBV9	TRBJ2-1	TRBD2	.	TGTGCCAGCGGTCCGGGACTATCCTACAATGAGCAGTTCTTC	CASGPGLSYNEQFF
TRBV5-5	TRBJ1-6	.	.	TGTGCCAGCAGCTTGGCGTTCGCTTATAATTCACCCCTCCACTTT	CASSLAFAYNSPLHF
TRBV20-1	TRBJ2-5	.	.	TGCAGTGCTAGTCGCGGATCCCAAGAGACCCAGTACTTC	CSASRGSQETQYF
TRBV19	TRBJ2-1	TRBD1	.	TGTGCCAGTAGTATAAGTGAGACAGGGGGATACAATGAGCAGTTCTTC	CASSISETGGYNEQFF
TRBV7-9	TRBJ1-1	.	.	TGTGCCAGCAGCTACGTCCCCTCGAACACTGAAGCTTTCTTT	CASSYVPSNTEAFF
TRBV28	TRBJ2-1	TRBD2	.	TGTGCCAGCAGCCCAGTGAGCGGGGGTTTCTACAATGAGCAGTTCTTC	CASSPVSGGFYNEQFF
TRBV5-6	TRBJ2-1	TRBD2	.	TGTGCCAGCAGGGGGGGGCCAGCGGGAGTCCCCCATGAGCAGTTCTTC	CASRGGPAGVPHEQFF
TRBV9	TRBJ2-1	TRBD1	.	TGTGCCAGCAGCGGTGGACAGGGGGGCAGGATTGAGCAGTTCTTC	CASSGGQGGRIEQFF
TRBV15	TRBJ2-1	TRBD2	few	TGTGCCACCAGCCGGGCCGGGACTAGCGATGAGCAGTTCTTC	CATSRAGTSDEQFF
TRBV5-1	TRBJ2-1	.	few	TGCGCCAGCAGCTTGGGCCAGGACAATGAGCAGTTCTTC	CASSLGQDNEQFF
TRBV6-2/TRBV6-3	TRBJ2-2	TRBD2	.	TGTGCCAGCAGTTACTGGGCTAGCGGGAACACCGGGGAGCTGTTTTTT	CASSYWASGNTGELFF
TRBV27	TRBJ2-5	TRBD2	.	TGTGCCAGCAGTTCCGCCGGGACTAGCGGGGGGACCCAGTACTTC	CASSSAGTSGGTQYF
TRBV28	TRBJ2-5	.	.	TGTGCCAGCGAGGGGTTGGAGACCCAGTACTTC	CASEGLETQYF
TRBV10-3	TRBJ2-1	TRBD2	once	TGTGCCATCAGGGAGACTAGCGGGAGGTCTAATGAGCAGTTCTTC	CAIRETSGRSNEQFF
TRBV5-4	TRBJ2-5	.	.	TGTGCCAGCAGCACCGGGACACCTCCGGAGACCCAGTACTTC	CASSTGTPPETQYF
TRBV5-1	TRBJ2-1	.	once	TGCGCCAGCAGCTTGTTCGGGGTTAACAATGAGCAGTTCTTC	CASSLFGVNNEQFF
TRBV7-8	TRBJ2-5	TRBD2	.	TGTGCCAGCAGCTTAAACGGCGGGAGGGACCAAGAGACCCAGTACTTC	CASSLNGGRDQETQYF
TRBV5-8	TRBJ2-3	TRBD1	.	TGTGCCAGCAGCGACAGGGGGCATCAAGATACGCAGTATTTT	CASSDRGHQDTQYF
TRBV7-9	TRBJ2-2	.	.	TGTGCCAGCAGCTACCCCATTGGGTCGTCGAACACCGGGGAGCTGTTTTTT	CASSYPIGSSNTGELFF
TRBV18	TRBJ2-3	TRBD2	.	TGTGCCAGCTCACCGCGGGGGGCCCTTTCCACAGATACGCAGTATTTT	CASSPRGALSTDTQYF
TRBV6-2/TRBV6-3	TRBJ2-1	TRBD2	.	TGTGCCAGCAGTTACGGGGAGGGGTGGACCTACAATGAGCAGTTCTTC	CASSYGEGWTYNEQFF